This entry features one TCR beta chain sequence. The PCR had 60 Vbeta and 13 Jbeta primers. Clones were sequenced by immunoSEQ multiplex PCR, and TCRdb holds only the in-frame ones, with some missing. This table holds 150,000 or so clones, roughly 76% found once. The sample belongs to a study of cytomegalovirus exposure and HLA in healthy donors. CDR1 is GTSNPN, CDR2 SVGIG, per germline (reference sequence). The CDR3 has 13 amino acids. V lost 0 bases and J lost 11, with 14 bases in between. This sequence joins TRBV30 and TRBJ1-5; D gene uncertain. The clonotype originates from a woman aged 18-35 years in good health and CMV-seropositive. Sequenced material: PBMCs. The CDR3 region is CAWSVTIRETQHF. CDR3 in DNA: TGTGCCTGGAGTGTGACAATCCGGGAGACCCAGCATTTT.